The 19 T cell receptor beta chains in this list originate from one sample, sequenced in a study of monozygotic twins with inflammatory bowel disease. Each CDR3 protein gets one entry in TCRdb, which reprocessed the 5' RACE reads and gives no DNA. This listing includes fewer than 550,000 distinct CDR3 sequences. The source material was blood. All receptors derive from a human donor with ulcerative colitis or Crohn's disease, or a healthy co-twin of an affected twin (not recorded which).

The CDR3 sequence: CASSLRLAGPDTQYF. The chain links TRBV5-1 to TRBJ2-3; the TCRdb D gene call, TRBD2, has no DNA to confirm it. The CDR3 covers 15 residues. Germline V gene data show CDR1 as SGHRS and CDR2 as YFSETQ.

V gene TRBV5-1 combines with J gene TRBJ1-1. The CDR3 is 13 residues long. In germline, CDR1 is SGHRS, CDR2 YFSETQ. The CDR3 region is CASSSLGVTEAFF.

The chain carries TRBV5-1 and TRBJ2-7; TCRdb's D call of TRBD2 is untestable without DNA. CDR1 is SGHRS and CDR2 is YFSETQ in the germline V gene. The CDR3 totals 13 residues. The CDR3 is CASRPAGTYEQYF.

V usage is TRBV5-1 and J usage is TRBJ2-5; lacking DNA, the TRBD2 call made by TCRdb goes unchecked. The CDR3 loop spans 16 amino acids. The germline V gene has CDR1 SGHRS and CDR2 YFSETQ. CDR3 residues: CASSLESSGRGETQYF.

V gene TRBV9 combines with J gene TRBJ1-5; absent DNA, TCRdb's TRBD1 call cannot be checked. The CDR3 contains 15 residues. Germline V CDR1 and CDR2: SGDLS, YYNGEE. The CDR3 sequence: CASSVGGESNQPQHF.

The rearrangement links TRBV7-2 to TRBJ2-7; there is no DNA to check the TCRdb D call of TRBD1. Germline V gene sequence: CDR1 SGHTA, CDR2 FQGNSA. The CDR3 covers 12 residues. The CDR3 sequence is CASSLTGVEQYF.

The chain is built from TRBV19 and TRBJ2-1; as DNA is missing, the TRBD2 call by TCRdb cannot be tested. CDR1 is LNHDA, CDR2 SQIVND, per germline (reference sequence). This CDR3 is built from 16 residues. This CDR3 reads CASSKAGTYKSGEQFF.

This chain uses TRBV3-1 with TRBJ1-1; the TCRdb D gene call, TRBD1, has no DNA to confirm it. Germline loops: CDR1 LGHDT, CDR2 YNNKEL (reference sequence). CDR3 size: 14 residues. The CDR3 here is CASSQGQGVGEAFF.

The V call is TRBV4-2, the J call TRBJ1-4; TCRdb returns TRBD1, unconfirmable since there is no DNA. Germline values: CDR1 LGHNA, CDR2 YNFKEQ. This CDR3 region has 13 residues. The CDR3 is CASTGTGAEKLFF.

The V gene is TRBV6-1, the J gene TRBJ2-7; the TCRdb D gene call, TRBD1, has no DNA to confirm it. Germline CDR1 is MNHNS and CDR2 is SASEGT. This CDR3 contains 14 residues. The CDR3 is CASSVEAGDYEQYF.

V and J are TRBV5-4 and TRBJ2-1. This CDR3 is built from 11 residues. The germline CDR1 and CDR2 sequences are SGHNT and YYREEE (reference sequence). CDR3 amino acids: CASSLEDEQFF.

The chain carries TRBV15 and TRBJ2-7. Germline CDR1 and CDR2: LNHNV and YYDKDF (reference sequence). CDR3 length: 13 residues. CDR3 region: CATSRDPTYEQYF.

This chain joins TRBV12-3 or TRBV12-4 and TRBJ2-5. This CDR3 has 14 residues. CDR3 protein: CASSHTLFQETQYF.

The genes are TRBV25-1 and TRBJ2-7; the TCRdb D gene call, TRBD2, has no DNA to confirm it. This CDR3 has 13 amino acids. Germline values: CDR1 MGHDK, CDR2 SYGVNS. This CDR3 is CASRQLTGGEQYF.

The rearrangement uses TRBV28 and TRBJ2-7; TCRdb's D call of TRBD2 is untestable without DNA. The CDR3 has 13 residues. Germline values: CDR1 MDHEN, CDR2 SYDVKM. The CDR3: CASEGGLSYEQYF.

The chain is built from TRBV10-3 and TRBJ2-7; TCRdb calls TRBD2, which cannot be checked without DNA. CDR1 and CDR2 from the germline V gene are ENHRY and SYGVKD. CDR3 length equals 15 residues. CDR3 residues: CAISEPGEGFYEQYF.

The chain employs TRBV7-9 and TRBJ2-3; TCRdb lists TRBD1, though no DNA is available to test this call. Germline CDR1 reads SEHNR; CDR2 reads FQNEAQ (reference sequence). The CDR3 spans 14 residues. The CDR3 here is CASSTTGGADTQYF.

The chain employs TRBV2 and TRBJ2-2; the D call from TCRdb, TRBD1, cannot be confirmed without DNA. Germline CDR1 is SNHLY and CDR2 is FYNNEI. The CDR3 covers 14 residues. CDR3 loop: CASRLTEFTGELFF.

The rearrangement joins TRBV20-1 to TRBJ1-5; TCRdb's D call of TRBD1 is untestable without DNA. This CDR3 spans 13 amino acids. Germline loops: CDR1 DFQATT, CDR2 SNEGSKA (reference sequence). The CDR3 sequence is CSAKTGGSEPQHF.